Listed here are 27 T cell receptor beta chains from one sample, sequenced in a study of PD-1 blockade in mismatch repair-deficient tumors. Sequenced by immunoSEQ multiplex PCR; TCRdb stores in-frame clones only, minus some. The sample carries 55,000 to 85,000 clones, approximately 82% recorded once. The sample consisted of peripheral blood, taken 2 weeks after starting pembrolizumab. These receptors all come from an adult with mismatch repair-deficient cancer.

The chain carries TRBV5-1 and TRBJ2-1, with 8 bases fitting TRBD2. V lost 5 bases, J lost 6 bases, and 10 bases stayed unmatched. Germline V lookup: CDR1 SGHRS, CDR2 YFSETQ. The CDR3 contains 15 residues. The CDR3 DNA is TGCGCCAGCAGTTCTCTTAGCGGGATCGGCAATGAGCAGTTCTTC. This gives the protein CASSSLSGIGNEQFF.

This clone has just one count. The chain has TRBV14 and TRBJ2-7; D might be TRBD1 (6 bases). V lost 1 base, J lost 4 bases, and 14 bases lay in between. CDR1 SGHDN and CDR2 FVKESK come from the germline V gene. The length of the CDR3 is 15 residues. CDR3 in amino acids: CASSQVRGGWYEQYF. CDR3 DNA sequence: TGTGCCAGCAGCCAAGTCAGAGGGGGATGGTACGAGCAGTACTTC.

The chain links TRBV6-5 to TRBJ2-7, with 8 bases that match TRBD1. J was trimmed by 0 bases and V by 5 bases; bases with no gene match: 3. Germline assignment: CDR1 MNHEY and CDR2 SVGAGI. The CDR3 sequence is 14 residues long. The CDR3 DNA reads TGTGCCAGCAGTACAGGGGGAAGCTCCTACGAGCAGTACTTC. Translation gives CASSTGGSSYEQYF.

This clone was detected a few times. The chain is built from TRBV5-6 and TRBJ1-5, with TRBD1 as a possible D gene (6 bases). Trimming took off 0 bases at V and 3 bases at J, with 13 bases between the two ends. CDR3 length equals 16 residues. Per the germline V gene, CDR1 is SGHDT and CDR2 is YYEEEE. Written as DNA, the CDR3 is TGTGCCAGCAGCTTGGGGGCTACAGGGAACAATCAGCCCCAGCATTTT. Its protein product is CASSLGATGNNQPQHF. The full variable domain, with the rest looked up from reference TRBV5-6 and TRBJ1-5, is DAGVTQSPTHLIKTRGQQVTLRCSPKSGHDTVSWYQQALGQGPQFIFQYYEEEERQRGNFPDRFSGHQFPNYSSELNVNALLLGDSALYLCASSLGATGNNQPQHFGDGTRLSIL.

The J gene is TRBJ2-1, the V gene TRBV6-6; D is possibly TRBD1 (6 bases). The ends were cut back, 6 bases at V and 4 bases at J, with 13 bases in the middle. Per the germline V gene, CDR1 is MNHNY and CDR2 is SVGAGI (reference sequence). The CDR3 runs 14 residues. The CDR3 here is CASSPGTLYNEQFF. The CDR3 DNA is TGTGCCAGCAGCCCCGGGACATTGTACAATGAGCAGTTCTTC.

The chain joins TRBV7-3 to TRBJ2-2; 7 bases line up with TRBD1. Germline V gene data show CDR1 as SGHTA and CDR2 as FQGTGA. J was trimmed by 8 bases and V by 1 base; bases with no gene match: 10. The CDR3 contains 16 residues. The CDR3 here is CASSLIGRGTSGELFF. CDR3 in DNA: TGTGCCAGCAGCTTAATAGGCAGGGGGACCTCAGGGGAGCTGTTTTTT.

The DNA of the CDR3 is TGTGCCAGCAGTTTATGGACAGGGGGCTGGGCTTTCTTT. Translation gives CASSLWTGGWAFF. The chain is built from TRBV6-6 and TRBJ1-1; the match to TRBD1 covers 11 bases. The CDR3 has 13 amino acids. After removal of 4 bases from V and 11 bases from J, the junction contained 6 bases not matched to a gene. Per germline, CDR1 MNHNY and CDR2 SVGAGI (reference sequence).

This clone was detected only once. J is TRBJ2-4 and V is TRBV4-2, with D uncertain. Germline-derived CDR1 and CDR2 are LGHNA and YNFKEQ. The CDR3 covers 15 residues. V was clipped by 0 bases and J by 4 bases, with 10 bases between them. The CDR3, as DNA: TGTGCCAGCAGCCAAGACCGAGTCGTAAAAAACATTCAGTACTTC. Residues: CASSQDRVVKNIQYF.

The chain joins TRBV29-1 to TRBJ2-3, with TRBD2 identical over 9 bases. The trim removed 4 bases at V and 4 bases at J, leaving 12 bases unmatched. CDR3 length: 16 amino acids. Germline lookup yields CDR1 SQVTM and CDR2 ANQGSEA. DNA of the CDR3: TGCAGCGTTGGAGATTTGACTAGCGGCATTGCAGATACGCAGTATTTT. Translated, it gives CSVGDLTSGIADTQYF.

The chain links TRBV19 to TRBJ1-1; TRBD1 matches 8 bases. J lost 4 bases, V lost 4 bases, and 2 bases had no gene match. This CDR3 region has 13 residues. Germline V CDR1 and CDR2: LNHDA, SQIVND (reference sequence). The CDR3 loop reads CASSKDRGTEAFF. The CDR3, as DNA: TGTGCCAGTAGTAAAGACAGGGGCACTGAAGCTTTCTTT.

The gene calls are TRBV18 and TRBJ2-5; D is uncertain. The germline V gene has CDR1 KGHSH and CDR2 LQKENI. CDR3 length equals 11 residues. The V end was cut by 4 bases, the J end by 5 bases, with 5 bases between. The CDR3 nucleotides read TGTGCCAGCTCACTCAAGGAGACCCAGTACTTC. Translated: CASSLKETQYF. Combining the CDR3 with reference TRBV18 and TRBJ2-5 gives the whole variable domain NAGVMQNPRHLVRRRGQEARLRCSPMKGHSHVYWYRQLPEEGLKFMVYLQKENIIDESGMPKERFSAEFPKEGPSILRIQQVVRGDSAAYFCASSLKETQYFGPGTRLLVL.

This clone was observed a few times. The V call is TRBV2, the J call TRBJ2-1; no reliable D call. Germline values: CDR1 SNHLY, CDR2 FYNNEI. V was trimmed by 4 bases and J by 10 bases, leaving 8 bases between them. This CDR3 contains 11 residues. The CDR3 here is CASSVTREQFF. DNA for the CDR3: TGTGCCAGCAGTGTAACCAGAGAGCAGTTCTTC. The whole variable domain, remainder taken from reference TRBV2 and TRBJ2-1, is EPEVTQTPSHQVTQMGQEVILRCVPISNHLYFYWYRQILGQKVEFLVSFYNNEISEKSEIFDDQFSVERPDGSNFTLKIRSTKLEDSAMYFCASSVTREQFFGPGTRLTVL.

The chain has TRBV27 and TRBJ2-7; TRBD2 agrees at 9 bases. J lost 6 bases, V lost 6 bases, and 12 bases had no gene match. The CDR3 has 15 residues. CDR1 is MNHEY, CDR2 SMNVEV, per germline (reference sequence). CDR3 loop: CASSSAGTSKAEQYF. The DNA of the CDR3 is TGTGCCAGCAGCTCCGCCGGGACTAGCAAGGCCGAGCAGTACTTC.

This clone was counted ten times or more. CDR3 loop: CASSLDLYEQYF. Here the CDR3 DNA reads TGTGCCAGCAGCCTGGACCTCTACGAGCAGTACTTC. The J gene is TRBJ2-7, the V gene TRBV7-9, with D uncertain. The V gene's germline CDR1 is SEHNR and CDR2 FQNEAQ (reference sequence). The CDR3 sequence is 12 residues long. V gave up 5 bases and J gave up 3 bases, with 8 bases separating them.

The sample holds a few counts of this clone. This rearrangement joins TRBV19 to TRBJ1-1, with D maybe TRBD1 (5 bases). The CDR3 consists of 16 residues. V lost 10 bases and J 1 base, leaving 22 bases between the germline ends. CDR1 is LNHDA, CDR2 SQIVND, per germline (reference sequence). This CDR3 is CAIRGGWVVGNTEAFF. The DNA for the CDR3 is TGTGCCATAAGGGGAGGGTGGGTGGTAGGGAACACTGAAGCTTTCTTT.

CDR3 coding DNA: TGTGCCAGCGGGACTAGCGGAGTGGAAGTGCAGTTCTTC. It translates to CASGTSGVEVQFF. The V and J genes are TRBV5-4 and TRBJ2-1, with TRBD2 identical over 11 bases. Germline trimming cut 7 bases from V and 12 bases from J; bases unmatched to any gene: 9. CDR3 length: 13 residues. Germline CDR1 is SGHNT and CDR2 is YYREEE (reference sequence).

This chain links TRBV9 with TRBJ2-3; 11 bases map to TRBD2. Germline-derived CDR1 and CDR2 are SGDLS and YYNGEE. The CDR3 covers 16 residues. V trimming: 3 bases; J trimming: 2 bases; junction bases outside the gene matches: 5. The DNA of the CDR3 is TGTGCCAGCAGCGGCGGGACTAGCGGACTCACAGATACGCAGTATTTT. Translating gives CASSGGTSGLTDTQYF.

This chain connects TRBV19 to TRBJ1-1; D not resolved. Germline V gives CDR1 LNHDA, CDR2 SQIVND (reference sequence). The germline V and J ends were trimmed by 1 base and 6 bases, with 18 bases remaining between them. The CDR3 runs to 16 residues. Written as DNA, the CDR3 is TGTGCCAGTAGTATAGGTTGGAGTTCGGGATACTCTGAAGCTTTCTTT. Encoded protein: CASSIGWSSGYSEAFF.

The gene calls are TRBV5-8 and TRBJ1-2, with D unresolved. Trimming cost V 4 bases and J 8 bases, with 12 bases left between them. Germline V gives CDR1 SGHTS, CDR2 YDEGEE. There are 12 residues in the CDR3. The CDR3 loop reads CASSQPLRGYTF. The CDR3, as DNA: TGTGCCAGCAGCCAGCCTTTGAGAGGCTACACCTTC. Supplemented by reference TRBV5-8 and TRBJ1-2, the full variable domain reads EAGVTQSPTHLIKTRGQQATLRCSPISGHTSVYWYQQALGLGLQFLLWYDEGEERNRGNFPPRFSGRQFPNYSSELNVNALELEDSALYLCASSQPLRGYTFGSGTRLTVV.

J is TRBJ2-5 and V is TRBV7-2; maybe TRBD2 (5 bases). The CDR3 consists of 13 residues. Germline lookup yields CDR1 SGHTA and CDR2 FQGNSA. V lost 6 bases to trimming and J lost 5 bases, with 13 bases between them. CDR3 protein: CASRTGSGETQYF. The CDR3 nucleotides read TGTGCCAGCAGGACTGGGAGCGGTGAGACCCAGTACTTC.

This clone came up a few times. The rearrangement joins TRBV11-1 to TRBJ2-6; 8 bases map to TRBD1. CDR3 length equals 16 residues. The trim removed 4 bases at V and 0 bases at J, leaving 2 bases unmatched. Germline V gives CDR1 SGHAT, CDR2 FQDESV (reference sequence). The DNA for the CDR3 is TGTGCCAGCAGCTCGACAGGGGCCTCTGGGGCCAACGTCCTGACTTTC. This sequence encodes CASSSTGASGANVLTF. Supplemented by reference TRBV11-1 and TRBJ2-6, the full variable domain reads EAEVAQSPRYKITEKSQAVAFWCDPISGHATLYWYRQILGQGPELLVQFQDESVVDDSQLPKDRFSAERLKGVDSTLKIQPAELGDSAMYLCASSSTGASGANVLTFGAGSRLTVL.

The CDR3: CASSLAPLSLTDTQYF. The DNA of the CDR3 is TGTGCCAGCAGCTTGGCCCCCCTATCCCTCACAGATACGCAGTATTTT. The chain combines TRBV5-5 with TRBJ2-3; D not resolved. Germline V gene sequence: CDR1 SGHKS, CDR2 YYEKEE (reference sequence). The V end lost 0 bases, the J end lost 2 bases, and 13 bases lay between the germline ends. This CDR3 region has 16 residues.

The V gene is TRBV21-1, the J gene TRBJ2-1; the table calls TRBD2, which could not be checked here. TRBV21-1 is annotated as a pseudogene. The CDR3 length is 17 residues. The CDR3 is CASSKVLAGVNPYEQFF. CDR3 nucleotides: TGTGCCAGCAGCAAAGTCCTAGCGGGAGTTAACCCTTATGAGCAGTTCTTC.

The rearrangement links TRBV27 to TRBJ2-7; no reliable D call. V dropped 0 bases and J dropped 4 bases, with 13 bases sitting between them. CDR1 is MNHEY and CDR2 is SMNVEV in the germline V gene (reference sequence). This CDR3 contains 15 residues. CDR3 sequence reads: CASSLSSTRQYEQYF. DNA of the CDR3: TGTGCCAGCAGTTTATCGTCGACGAGGCAGTACGAGCAGTACTTC.

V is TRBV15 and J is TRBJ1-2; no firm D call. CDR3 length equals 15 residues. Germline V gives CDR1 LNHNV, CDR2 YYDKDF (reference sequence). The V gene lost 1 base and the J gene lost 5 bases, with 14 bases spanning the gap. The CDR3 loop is CATSRGGGLNYGYTF. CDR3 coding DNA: TGTGCCACCAGCAGAGGGGGTGGTCTGAATTATGGCTACACCTTC.

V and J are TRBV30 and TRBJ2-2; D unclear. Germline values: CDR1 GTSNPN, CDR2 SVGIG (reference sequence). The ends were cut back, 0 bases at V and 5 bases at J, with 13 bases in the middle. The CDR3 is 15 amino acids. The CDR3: CAWSVSGRKTGELFF. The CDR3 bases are TGTGCCTGGAGTGTGTCCGGACGGAAAACCGGGGAGCTGTTTTTT.

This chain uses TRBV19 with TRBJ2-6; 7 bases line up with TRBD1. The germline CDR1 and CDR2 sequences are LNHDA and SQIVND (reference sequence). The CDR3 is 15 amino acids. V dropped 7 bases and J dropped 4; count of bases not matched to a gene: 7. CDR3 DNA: TGTGCCAGTACCAAAACAGGGGTAGGGGCCAACGTCCTGACTTTC. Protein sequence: CASTKTGVGANVLTF.